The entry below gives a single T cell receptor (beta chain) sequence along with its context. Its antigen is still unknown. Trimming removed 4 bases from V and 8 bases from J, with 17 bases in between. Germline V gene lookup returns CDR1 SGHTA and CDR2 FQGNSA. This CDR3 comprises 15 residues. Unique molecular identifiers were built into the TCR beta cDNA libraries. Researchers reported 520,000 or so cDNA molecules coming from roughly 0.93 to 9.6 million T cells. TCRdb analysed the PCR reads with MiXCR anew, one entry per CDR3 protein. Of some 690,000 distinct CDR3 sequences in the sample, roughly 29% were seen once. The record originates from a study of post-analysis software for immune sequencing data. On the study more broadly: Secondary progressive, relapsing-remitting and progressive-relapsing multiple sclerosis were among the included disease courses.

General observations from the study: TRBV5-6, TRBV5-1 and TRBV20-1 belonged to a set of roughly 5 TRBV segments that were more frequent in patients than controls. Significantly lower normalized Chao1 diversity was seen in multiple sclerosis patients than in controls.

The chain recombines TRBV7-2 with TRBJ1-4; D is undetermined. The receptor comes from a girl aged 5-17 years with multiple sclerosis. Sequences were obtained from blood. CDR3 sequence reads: CASSSPPGQGEKLFF. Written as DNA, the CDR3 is TGTGCCAGCAGCTCCCCGCCGGGCCAAGGGGAAAAACTGTTTTTT.